This is a list of T cell receptor beta chains from one sample in a study of monozygotic twins with inflammatory bowel disease. TCRdb re-called the 5' RACE reads; every CDR3 protein appears as one record, without DNA. In total, the table holds about 300,000 distinct CDR3 sequences. Material: blood. These receptors originate from a human donor with ulcerative colitis or Crohn's disease, or a healthy co-twin of an affected twin (not recorded which). Both conserved end residues are part of each CDR3. Fields, in order: clone size, J gene, V gene, CDR3 protein. Clone sizes are given selectively: once, few, many, or a class where the clone is expanded.

medium-sized,TRBJ2-5,TRBV5-1,CASTREGQETQYF
NA,TRBJ2-7,TRBV6-2/TRBV6-3,CASSPRQGQKNEQYF
NA,TRBJ1-4,TRBV28,CASGEGEKLFF
NA,TRBJ2-1,TRBV28,CASSSPGQAYNEQFF
NA,TRBJ2-1,TRBV12-3/TRBV12-4,CASSRTGLNEQFF
NA,TRBJ2-3,TRBV7-2,CASSFANTDTQYF
NA,TRBJ2-7,TRBV20-1,CSARASGGYYEQYF
NA,TRBJ1-1,TRBV12-3/TRBV12-4,CASRIQGFTEAFF
NA,TRBJ2-5,TRBV30,CAWSPGTSGGETQYF
NA,TRBJ2-7,TRBV29-1,CSVDGQDSYEQYF
NA,TRBJ2-5,TRBV6-1,CASSNSGGAGETQYF
NA,TRBJ2-3,TRBV27,CASTSWRGTDTQYF
NA,TRBJ1-2,TRBV12-3/TRBV12-4,CASSRDGVGGYTF